This is a list of T cell receptor beta chains from one sample in a study of blood T cell repertoires in COVID-19. Using immunoSEQ multiplex PCR, the repertoire was profiled, and TCRdb retains in-frame clones only, with some absent. Of about 240,000 clones in the sample, 81% were seen once. The specimen was peripheral blood. These receptor sequences come from an elderly woman with COVID-19, enrolled during active disease. Both conserved end residues are part of each CDR3. Each record gives: clone size, D gene, V gene, J gene, CDR3 DNA, CDR3 protein. The D gene is left open where the match is weak. Clone size is not always given. Where it is, it says once, few, many or a class for expanded clones.

clone_size: .
d_call: TRBD1
v_call: TRBV6-5
j_call: TRBJ1-2
cdr3_nt: TGTGCCAGCAGCACAGGGGGGATAAAATATGGCTACACCTTC
cdr3_aa: CASSTGGIKYGYTF

clone_size: .
d_call: TRBD1
v_call: TRBV4-2
j_call: TRBJ1-6
cdr3_nt: TGTGCCAGCAGCCAAGACCTGACAGGGACCAATTCACCCCTCCACTTT
cdr3_aa: CASSQDLTGTNSPLHF

clone_size: few
d_call: TRBD1
v_call: TRBV5-1
j_call: TRBJ1-2
cdr3_nt: TGCGCCAGCAGCTTATATCCGGGACAGCCATATGGCTACACCTTC
cdr3_aa: CASSLYPGQPYGYTF

clone_size: .
d_call: TRBD2
v_call: TRBV5-4
j_call: TRBJ2-2
cdr3_nt: TGTGCCAGCAGCTTTTTCAGCGGGAGTATCGGGGAGCTGTTTTTT
cdr3_aa: CASSFFSGSIGELFF

clone_size: .
d_call: TRBD2
v_call: TRBV28
j_call: TRBJ2-1
cdr3_nt: TGTGCCAGCAGTTATAGCGGGAGAGGCTACAATGAGCAGTTCTTC
cdr3_aa: CASSYSGRGYNEQFF

clone_size: .
d_call: TRBD2
v_call: TRBV4-1
j_call: TRBJ2-3
cdr3_nt: TGCGCCAGCAGCCTACTAGCGGGGGGCGTTGATACGCAGTATTTT
cdr3_aa: CASSLLAGGVDTQYF

clone_size: .
d_call: .
v_call: TRBV19
j_call: TRBJ1-2
cdr3_nt: TGTGCCAGTAGTATTCACAGGACGGATGGCTACACCTTC
cdr3_aa: CASSIHRTDGYTF

clone_size: few
d_call: TRBD1
v_call: TRBV28
j_call: TRBJ1-2
cdr3_nt: TGTGCCAGCAGTTTAGGGACAGTTTACTATGGCTACACCTTC
cdr3_aa: CASSLGTVYYGYTF

clone_size: .
d_call: .
v_call: TRBV20-1
j_call: TRBJ1-2
cdr3_nt: TGCAGTGCTAGTGGGGACATTCTTAACTATGGCTACACCTTC
cdr3_aa: CSASGDILNYGYTF

clone_size: .
d_call: .
v_call: TRBV3-1/TRBV3-2
j_call: TRBJ2-2
cdr3_nt: TGTGCCAGCAGCCAGGCTGAAGTAATAGCGGCCGGGGAGCTGTTTTTT
cdr3_aa: CASSQAEVIAAGELFF

clone_size: .
d_call: TRBD1
v_call: TRBV7-8
j_call: TRBJ1-1
cdr3_nt: TGTGCCAGCAGCTTTCGGACAGGCGAGATACTGAACACTGAAGCTTTCTTT
cdr3_aa: CASSFRTGEILNTEAFF

clone_size: .
d_call: .
v_call: TRBV19
j_call: TRBJ1-1
cdr3_nt: TGTGCCAGTAGTGACGGCAGGGGCCATACTGAAGCTTTCTTT
cdr3_aa: CASSDGRGHTEAFF

clone_size: .
d_call: TRBD2
v_call: TRBV27
j_call: TRBJ2-3
cdr3_nt: TGTGCCAGCAAACCCAGCGGGAACACAGATACGCAGTATTTT
cdr3_aa: CASKPSGNTDTQYF

clone_size: .
d_call: TRBD2
v_call: TRBV6-5
j_call: TRBJ2-5
cdr3_nt: TGTGCGTCGAAGCGGGGCCAAGAGACCCAGTACTTC
cdr3_aa: CASKRGQETQYF

clone_size: few
d_call: .
v_call: TRBV30
j_call: TRBJ1-5
cdr3_nt: TGTGCCTGGGGGGAGGGTGGGGATCAGCCCCAGCATTTT
cdr3_aa: CAWGEGGDQPQHF

clone_size: .
d_call: .
v_call: TRBV18
j_call: TRBJ2-4
cdr3_nt: TGTGCCAGCTCCCGTTACGGGGAGATTCAGTACTTC
cdr3_aa: CASSRYGEIQYF

clone_size: .
d_call: .
v_call: TRBV28
j_call: TRBJ2-7
cdr3_nt: TGTGCCAGCAGTTCCCCATTGAGAGGGCTCTACGAGCAGTACTTC
cdr3_aa: CASSSPLRGLYEQYF

clone_size: few
d_call: .
v_call: TRBV6-2/TRBV6-3
j_call: TRBJ1-5
cdr3_nt: TGTGCCAGCAGTTACTTTCCAGGCTATAGCAATCAGCCCCAGCATTTT
cdr3_aa: CASSYFPGYSNQPQHF

clone_size: .
d_call: .
v_call: TRBV7-3
j_call: TRBJ2-1
cdr3_nt: TGTGCCAGCAGCTCCAGCTCCTACAATGAGCAGTTCTTC
cdr3_aa: CASSSSSYNEQFF

clone_size: .
d_call: TRBD2
v_call: TRBV10-2
j_call: TRBJ2-1
cdr3_nt: TGCGCCAGCAGTGAGAGGACTAGCGGGACCTCCTACAATGAGCAGTTCTTC
cdr3_aa: CASSERTSGTSYNEQFF

clone_size: .
d_call: TRBD2
v_call: TRBV28
j_call: TRBJ2-7
cdr3_nt: TGTGCCAGCAGCTCCCCATCTAACAGGGCCAGCGGGAGAACCTACGAGCAGTACTTC
cdr3_aa: CASSSPSNRASGRTYEQYF

clone_size: .
d_call: .
v_call: TRBV3-1/TRBV3-2
j_call: TRBJ1-3
cdr3_nt: TGTGCCAGCAGCCAAGGGAGGCAACGAAACACCATATATTTT
cdr3_aa: CASSQGRQRNTIYF

clone_size: .
d_call: .
v_call: TRBV3-1/TRBV3-2
j_call: TRBJ2-2
cdr3_nt: TGTGCCAGCAGCCCGCTAGGAGGTATCGGGGAGCTGTTTTTT
cdr3_aa: CASSPLGGIGELFF

clone_size: .
d_call: .
v_call: TRBV27
j_call: TRBJ2-3
cdr3_nt: TGTGCCAGCAGCTACCGGGGGAGTCTCACAGATACGCAGTATTTT
cdr3_aa: CASSYRGSLTDTQYF

clone_size: once
d_call: TRBD1
v_call: TRBV6-5
j_call: TRBJ1-2
cdr3_nt: TGTGCCAGCAGTTACCCGGGACAGGTCCATGGCTACACCTTC
cdr3_aa: CASSYPGQVHGYTF

clone_size: .
d_call: .
v_call: TRBV7-3
j_call: TRBJ2-5
cdr3_nt: TGTGCCAGCAGCAGAGGCTCCCGGGACCAAGAGACCCAGTACTTC
cdr3_aa: CASSRGSRDQETQYF

clone_size: .
d_call: TRBD2
v_call: TRBV14
j_call: TRBJ2-7
cdr3_nt: TGTGCCAGCAGCCCAGGACTAGCGGGATCGGGCGAGCAGTACTTC
cdr3_aa: CASSPGLAGSGEQYF

clone_size: once
d_call: .
v_call: TRBV12-2
j_call: TRBJ2-7
cdr3_nt: TGTGCAAGTCGCTTAGTCCTAGCGGGAGGGGACTACGAGCAGTACTTC
cdr3_aa: CASRLVLAGGDYEQYF

clone_size: .
d_call: .
v_call: TRBV30
j_call: TRBJ1-1
cdr3_nt: TGTGCCTGGAGCGACCCCGCTGGCGGGAAAACTGAAGCTTTCTTT
cdr3_aa: CAWSDPAGGKTEAFF

clone_size: .
d_call: .
v_call: TRBV5-4
j_call: TRBJ1-4
cdr3_nt: TGTGCCAGCAGCTTGTCGGGGGAGGATGAAAAACTGTTTTTT
cdr3_aa: CASSLSGEDEKLFF

clone_size: .
d_call: .
v_call: TRBV14
j_call: TRBJ1-3
cdr3_nt: TGTGCCAGCAGCCAAGAGAAGGGGTTCTCTGGAAACACCATATATTTT
cdr3_aa: CASSQEKGFSGNTIYF

clone_size: .
d_call: .
v_call: TRBV13
j_call: TRBJ2-7
cdr3_nt: TGTGCCAGCCGAGGGGCAGGGGAGTCCCACGAGCAGTACTTC
cdr3_aa: CASRGAGESHEQYF

clone_size: .
d_call: .
v_call: TRBV6-6
j_call: TRBJ1-6
cdr3_nt: TGTGCCAGCAGTTTGGGCCAGAGCTCCTATAATTCACCCCTCCACTTT
cdr3_aa: CASSLGQSSYNSPLHF

clone_size: .
d_call: TRBD1
v_call: TRBV3-1/TRBV3-2
j_call: TRBJ2-4
cdr3_nt: TGTGCCAGCAGCCAAGCGGCCCCGGGACAGGAAAACATTCAGTACTTC
cdr3_aa: CASSQAAPGQENIQYF

clone_size: .
d_call: TRBD1
v_call: TRBV6-5
j_call: TRBJ1-5
cdr3_nt: TGTGCCAGCAGTAAGACAGGGGGCGAAGGTCAGCCCCAGCATTTT
cdr3_aa: CASSKTGGEGQPQHF

clone_size: .
d_call: .
v_call: TRBV19
j_call: TRBJ1-5
cdr3_nt: TGTGCCAGTAGTATGCTGTCACAGGCCAATCAGCCCCAGCATTTT
cdr3_aa: CASSMLSQANQPQHF